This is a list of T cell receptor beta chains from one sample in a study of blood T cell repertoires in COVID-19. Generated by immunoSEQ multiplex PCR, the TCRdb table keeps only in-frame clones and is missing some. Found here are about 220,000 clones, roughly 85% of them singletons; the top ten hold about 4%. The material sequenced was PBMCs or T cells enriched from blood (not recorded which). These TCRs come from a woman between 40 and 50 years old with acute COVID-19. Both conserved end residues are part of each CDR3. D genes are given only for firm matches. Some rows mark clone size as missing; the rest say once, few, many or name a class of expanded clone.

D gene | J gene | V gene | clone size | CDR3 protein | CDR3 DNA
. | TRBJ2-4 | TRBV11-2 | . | CASSFNRAKENIQYF | TGTGCCAGCAGCTTTAACAGGGCCAAAGAAAACATTCAGTACTTC
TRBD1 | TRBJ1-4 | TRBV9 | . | CASSPTGTATEKLFF | TGTGCCAGCAGCCCTACCGGGACAGCAACTGAAAAACTGTTTTTT
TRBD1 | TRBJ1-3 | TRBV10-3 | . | CAISEGRTGGNTIYF | TGTGCCATCAGTGAGGGTCGGACAGGAGGAAACACCATATATTTT
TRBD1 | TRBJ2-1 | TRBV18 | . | CASSTGQASSYNEQFF | TGTGCCAGCTCAACGGGACAGGCGAGCTCCTACAATGAGCAGTTCTTC
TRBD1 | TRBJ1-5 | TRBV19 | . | CASSAMGQGYQPQHF | TGTGCCAGTAGTGCCATGGGACAGGGGTATCAGCCCCAGCATTTT
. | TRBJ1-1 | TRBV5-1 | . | CASSFEMNTEAFF | TGCGCCAGCAGCTTTGAGATGAACACTGAAGCTTTCTTT
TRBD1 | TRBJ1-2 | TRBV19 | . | CASSSGTGGFDGYTF | TGTGCCAGTAGTAGCGGGACAGGGGGTTTTGACGGCTACACCTTC
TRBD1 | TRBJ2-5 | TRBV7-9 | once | CASSSGTGLETQYF | TGTGCCAGCAGCTCCGGGACAGGGCTCGAGACCCAGTACTTC
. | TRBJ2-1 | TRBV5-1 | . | CASSFVTGNNEQFF | TGCGCCAGCAGCTTTGTTACCGGGAACAATGAGCAGTTCTTC
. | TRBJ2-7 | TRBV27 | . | CASSSLGAYEQYF | TGTGCCAGCAGTTCCCTAGGGGCCTACGAGCAGTACTTC
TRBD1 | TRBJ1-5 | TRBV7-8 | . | CASSPDRGSQPQHF | TGTGCCAGCAGCCCAGACAGGGGGAGTCAGCCCCAGCATTTT
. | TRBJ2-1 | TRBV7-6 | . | CASSFRGLTNNEQFF | TGTGCCAGCAGCTTTCGGGGACTTACCAACAATGAGCAGTTCTTC
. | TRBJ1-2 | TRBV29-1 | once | CSVVAGGVSGYTF | TGCAGCGTTGTTGCCGGGGGGGTGAGCGGCTACACCTTC
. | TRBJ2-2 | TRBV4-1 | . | CASSQPWTVFNTGELFF | TGCGCCAGCAGCCAGCCGTGGACAGTATTCAACACCGGGGAGCTGTTTTTT
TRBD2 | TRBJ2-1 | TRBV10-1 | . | CASSERRGAYNEQFF | TGCGCCAGCAGTGAGAGGCGGGGGGCCTACAATGAGCAGTTCTTC
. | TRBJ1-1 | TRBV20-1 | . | CSARDIPEAFF | TGCAGTGCTAGAGATATCCCCGAAGCTTTCTTT
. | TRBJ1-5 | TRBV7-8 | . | CASSSRQPGQPQHF | TGTGCCAGCAGCTCCCGACAGCCGGGTCAGCCCCAGCATTTT
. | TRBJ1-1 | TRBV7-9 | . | CASSKQGTEAFF | TGTGCCAGCAGCAAACAGGGAACTGAAGCTTTCTTT
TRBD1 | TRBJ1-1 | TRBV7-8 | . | CASSPLGGQGNEAFF | TGTGCCAGCAGTCCTCTTGGGGGACAGGGGAATGAAGCTTTCTTT
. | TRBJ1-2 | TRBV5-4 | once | CASSPAGTGEIYGYTF | TGTGCCAGCAGCCCGGCAGGGACGGGAGAGATCTATGGCTACACCTTC
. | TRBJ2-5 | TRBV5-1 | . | CASSLFGRGQETQYF | TGCGCCAGCAGCTTGTTCGGAAGGGGCCAAGAGACCCAGTACTTC
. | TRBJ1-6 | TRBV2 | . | CASSEPVSSYNSPLHF | TGTGCCAGCAGTGAACCCGTGAGCTCCTATAATTCACCCCTCCACTTT
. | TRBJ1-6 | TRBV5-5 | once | CASSSGQIPGSPLHF | TGTGCCAGCAGCTCCGGACAAATTCCGGGTTCACCCCTCCACTTT
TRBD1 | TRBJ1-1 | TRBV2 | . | CASTQGQGNTEAFF | TGTGCCAGCACTCAGGGACAGGGAAACACTGAAGCTTTCTTT
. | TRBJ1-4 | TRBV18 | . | CASSPSDGFNEKLFF | TGTGCCAGCTCACCGAGCGACGGCTTTAATGAAAAACTGTTTTTT
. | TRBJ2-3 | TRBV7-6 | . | CASSSRDTDTQYF | TGTGCCAGCAGCTCAAGAGACACAGATACGCAGTATTTT
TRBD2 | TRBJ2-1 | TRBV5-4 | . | CASSDRTSGGRGQFF | TGTGCCAGCAGCGACCGGACTAGCGGGGGCCGGGGGCAGTTCTTC
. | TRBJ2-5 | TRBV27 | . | CASSLSPGSLGTQYF | TGTGCCAGCAGTTTATCCCCGGGTTCCCTGGGGACCCAGTACTTC
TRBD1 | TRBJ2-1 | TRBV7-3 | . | CASRLTGGAEIEQFF | TGTGCCAGCAGGTTAACAGGGGGCGCCGAGATTGAGCAGTTCTTC
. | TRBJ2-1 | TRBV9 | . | CASSVEPHQGSSYNEQFF | TGTGCCAGCAGCGTAGAGCCCCATCAGGGGAGCTCCTACAATGAGCAGTTCTTC
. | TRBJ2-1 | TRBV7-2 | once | CASSLAPGAGSDEQFF | TGTGCCAGCAGCTTAGCCCCAGGGGCCGGATCAGATGAGCAGTTCTTC
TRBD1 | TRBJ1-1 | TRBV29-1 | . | CSVRQGDTEAFF | TGCAGCGTAAGACAGGGGGACACTGAAGCTTTCTTT
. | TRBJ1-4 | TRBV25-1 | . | CASSAPSTGTNEKLFF | TGTGCCAGCAGTGCGCCCTCCACAGGGACTAATGAAAAACTGTTTTTT
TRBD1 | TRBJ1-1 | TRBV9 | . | CASSGTDRRAFF | TGTGCCAGCAGCGGGACGGACAGGCGAGCTTTCTTT
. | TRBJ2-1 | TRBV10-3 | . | CAISELHTKNEQFF | TGTGCCATCAGTGAGTTACACACTAAAAATGAGCAGTTCTTC
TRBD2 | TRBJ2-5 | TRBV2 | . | CASSERSLASGGTSRETQYF | TGTGCCAGCAGTGAAAGATCTTTGGCTAGCGGGGGGACTAGTCGGGAGACCCAGTACTTC
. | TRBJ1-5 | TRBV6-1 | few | CASSDRVNQPQHF | TGTGCCAGCAGTGACAGGGTCAATCAGCCCCAGCATTTT
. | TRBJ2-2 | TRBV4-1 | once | CASSLRGPGHNTNTGELFF | TGCGCCAGCAGCCTGCGAGGCCCAGGACATAACACGAACACCGGGGAGCTGTTTTTT
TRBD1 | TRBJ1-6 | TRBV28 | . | CASSFAGTGGESPNSPLHF | TGTGCCAGCAGTTTCGCGGGCACAGGGGGGGAATCCCCTAATTCACCCCTCCACTTT
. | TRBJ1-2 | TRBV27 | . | CASSSGGRDYTF | TGTGCCAGCAGCTCGGGGGGGCGAGACTACACCTTC
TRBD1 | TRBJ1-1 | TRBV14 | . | CASSHLGQGRTEAFF | TGTGCCAGCAGCCATTTAGGACAGGGCCGCACTGAAGCTTTCTTT
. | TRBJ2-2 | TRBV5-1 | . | CASSLDPGATGELFF | TGCGCCAGCAGCTTGGATCCTGGGGCAACCGGGGAGCTGTTTTTT
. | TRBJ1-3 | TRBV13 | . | CASSYRFSGNTIYF | TGTGCCAGCAGCTACAGGTTCTCTGGAAACACCATATATTTT
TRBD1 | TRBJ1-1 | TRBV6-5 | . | CASSYPGQDTEAFF | TGTGCCAGCAGTTACCCGGGACAGGACACTGAAGCTTTCTTT
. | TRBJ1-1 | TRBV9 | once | CASSAGTFGTEAFF | TGTGCCAGCAGCGCCGGGACATTCGGCACTGAAGCTTTCTTT
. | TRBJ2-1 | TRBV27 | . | CASSSTGWNEQFF | TGTGCCAGCAGTTCCACGGGGTGGAATGAGCAGTTCTTC
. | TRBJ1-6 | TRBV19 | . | CASSARVNYNSPLHF | TGTGCCAGTAGTGCCAGGGTGAACTATAATTCACCCCTCCACTTT